This T cell receptor (beta chain) was observed in a study of blood T cell repertoires in COVID-19. Across the whole study: Sites across the United States, Italy and Spain contributed samples from acute and convalescent COVID-19. PBMCs, B-cell-depleted T cells, or T cells provided the cDNA or gDNA that made up the material.

The CDR3 covers 14 residues. The V gene lost 0 bases and the J gene lost 3 bases, with 9 bases spanning the gap. Germline V gene data show CDR1 as SGDLS and CDR2 as YYNGEE. Using immunoSEQ multiplex PCR, the repertoire was profiled, and TCRdb retains in-frame clones only, with some absent. The sample lists 200,000 to 250,000 clones, approximately 80% occurring once. Sequencing was carried out using PBMCs or T cells enriched from blood (not recorded which). This TCR came from a man under 40 with acute COVID-19. The rearrangement links TRBV9 to TRBJ1-2; D is unresolved. The CDR3 DNA reads as TGTGCCAGCAGCGTAGGTGGAGGCCACTATGGCTACACCTTC. Translation: CASSVGGGHYGYTF.